Listed below are T cell receptor beta chains from one sample, sequenced in a study of OX40 agonist ivuxolimab in advanced cancers. Assay: immunoSEQ multiplex PCR; the TCRdb copy retains only in-frame clones and omits some. Of 20,000 to 25,000 clones listed, 80% to 90% are singletons. The source was CD4+ or CD8+ T cells sorted from blood, collected in a trial of the OX40 agonist ivuxolimab. All receptors come from an adult with an advanced solid tumor such as melanoma, head and neck, liver or kidney cancer. Both conserved end residues are part of each CDR3. D genes are given only for firm matches. The size field is filled for only some rows; it gives once, few, many or a size class.

length	size	V	D	J	DNA	CDR3
15	NA	TRBV4-2	TRBD2	TRBJ2-3	TGTGCCAGCAGCCCTCGGGCGGGGGGGGCAGATACGCAGTATTTT	CASSPRAGGADTQYF
13	once	TRBV4-1	NA	TRBJ2-7	TGCGCCAGCAGCCAAGGGGTCCGTGACGAGCAGTACTTC	CASSQGVRDEQYF
18	NA	TRBV5-1	TRBD1	TRBJ2-2	TGCGCCAGCAGCAAGCGGGACAGGGACTCTACGAACACCGGGGAGCTGTTTTTT	CASSKRDRDSTNTGELFF
14	NA	TRBV6-6	NA	TRBJ2-2	TGTGCCAGCAGTTACCCAGGGATCACCGGGGAGCTGTTTTTT	CASSYPGITGELFF
14	NA	TRBV4-1	TRBD2	TRBJ2-7	TGCGCCAGCAGCCTGACTAGCCGACCCTACGAGCAGTACTTC	CASSLTSRPYEQYF
16	NA	TRBV6-5	TRBD2	TRBJ2-1	TGTGCCAGCAGTTCAAGACTAGCGGCTACCTACAATGAGCAGTTCTTC	CASSSRLAATYNEQFF
15	NA	TRBV6-6	NA	TRBJ1-4	TGTGCCAGCAGTCGCCGGGAGGGGAGAGGTGAAAAACTGTTTTTT	CASSRREGRGEKLFF
16	NA	TRBV14	NA	TRBJ2-1	TGTGCCAGCAGCCCTACTACGGGACACCTCGCCAATGAGCAGTTCTTC	CASSPTTGHLANEQFF
12	NA	TRBV5-4	NA	TRBJ2-5	TGTGCCAGCAGCTATGCGGGGGAGACCCAGTACTTC	CASSYAGETQYF
13	NA	TRBV29-1	TRBD1	TRBJ1-2	TGCAGCGCTGCGAGGCGTCAGGGGGTCGGCTACACCTTC	CSAARRQGVGYTF
12	NA	TRBV28	NA	TRBJ1-4	TGTGCCAGCAGCGTTAGATATGAAAAACTGTTTTTT	CASSVRYEKLFF
16	NA	TRBV7-2	NA	TRBJ1-5	TGTGCCAGCAGCTTAGATCCGGGGAGGGTAGGACAGCCCCAGCATTTT	CASSLDPGRVGQPQHF
14	NA	TRBV11-2	NA	TRBJ1-1	TGTGCCAGCAGCTTAGGACAAATTAACACTGAAGCTTTCTTT	CASSLGQINTEAFF
15	NA	TRBV14	TRBD2	TRBJ2-2	TGTGCCAGCAGCCGCGGGACTACTAGGTCCGGGGAGCTGTTTTTT	CASSRGTTRSGELFF
14	NA	TRBV5-4	TRBD1	TRBJ2-7	TGTGCCAGCGCTCGGGACAGGGGTGGCTACGAGCAGTACTTC	CASARDRGGYEQYF
15	few	TRBV19	TRBD1	TRBJ1-5	TGTGCCAGTAGTATCCACAGGGGCGGCAATCAGCCCCAGCATTTT	CASSIHRGGNQPQHF
16	NA	TRBV10-2	NA	TRBJ2-3	TGCGCCAGCAGTGATATTCTAGGCAGGGGCACAGATACGCAGTATTTT	CASSDILGRGTDTQYF
15	once	TRBV6-1	NA	TRBJ2-7	TGTGCCAGCAGTGTCCAGGTCCGGGCCCCCTACGAGCAGTACTTC	CASSVQVRAPYEQYF
11	NA	TRBV28	NA	TRBJ1-1	TGTGCCGGCCAGAGGGGTTCTGAAGCTTTCTTT	CAGQRGSEAFF
15	once	TRBV30	NA	TRBJ2-7	TGTGCCTGGAGTGTAGCATTAGGAGGGGCCCACGAGCAGTACTTC	CAWSVALGGAHEQYF
15	once	TRBV14	NA	TRBJ2-7	TGTGCCAGCAGCCCTACGACAGGGAGGACCTACGAGCAGTACTTC	CASSPTTGRTYEQYF
16	few	TRBV10-2	TRBD2	TRBJ2-1	TGCGCCAGCAGAGGTAGCGGGAGTTTGAAGTCGGCTGAGCAGTTCTTC	CASRGSGSLKSAEQFF
15	NA	TRBV2	NA	TRBJ1-2	TGTGCCAGCGCGGGGAGGGGCAGTCTTAACTATGGCTACACCTTC	CASAGRGSLNYGYTF
15	NA	TRBV7-3	NA	TRBJ2-1	TGTGCCAGCAGCGCAGTGAGAAACTCCTACAATGAGCAGTTCTTC	CASSAVRNSYNEQFF
14	NA	TRBV5-8	NA	TRBJ2-1	TGTGCCAGCAGCCGGTGGGCTGTAAACAATGAGCAGTTCTTC	CASSRWAVNNEQFF
16	NA	TRBV27	NA	TRBJ2-1	TGTGCCAGCAGTTCGGACTCAGGGCCCTCTTACAATGAGCAGTTCTTC	CASSSDSGPSYNEQFF
15	NA	TRBV28	TRBD2	TRBJ2-7	TGTGCCAGCAGTTTTACTAGCGGGACCTCCTACGAGCAGTACTTC	CASSFTSGTSYEQYF
13	NA	TRBV5-1	NA	TRBJ1-2	TGCGCCAGCAGCAAGGCAGGAGAATATGGCTACACCTTC	CASSKAGEYGYTF
15	NA	TRBV7-2	TRBD1	TRBJ2-5	TGTGCCAGCAGCTTATGGGACAGGGCCGGAGAGACCCAGTACTTC	CASSLWDRAGETQYF
12	once	TRBV28	NA	TRBJ2-1	TGTGTGTCAGGACATCCCGGCGATGAGCAGTTCTTC	CVSGHPGDEQFF
13	NA	TRBV6-5	TRBD2	TRBJ2-7	TGTGCCAGCGGGACTAGCTCCACCTACGAGCAGTACTTC	CASGTSSTYEQYF
11	few	TRBV9	NA	TRBJ2-2	TGTGCCAGCAGCGTGGCCGGGGAGCTGTTTTTT	CASSVAGELFF
11	NA	TRBV25-1	NA	TRBJ1-2	TGTGCCAGCAGTGAACTCTGGGGCTACACCTTC	CASSELWGYTF
15	NA	TRBV28	TRBD1	TRBJ2-7	TGTGCCAGCAGTTTCCGAGACAGGGAGTGGTTGGGGCAGTACTTC	CASSFRDREWLGQYF
18	NA	TRBV4-1	NA	TRBJ2-7	TGCGCCAGCAGCCAAGATGGCCCTTCTGGGGGAAAAGGCTACGAGCAGTACTTC	CASSQDGPSGGKGYEQYF
16	NA	TRBV11-2	TRBD2	TRBJ2-5	TGTGCCAGCAGCCCAGGACTAGCGGGGCGAGTGGAGACCCAGTACTTC	CASSPGLAGRVETQYF
15	NA	TRBV5-1	TRBD1	TRBJ2-7	TGCGCCAGCAGGCGGGACAGGGGCGGTCCGTACGAGCAGTACTTC	CASRRDRGGPYEQYF
15	NA	TRBV15	NA	TRBJ1-2	TGTGCCACCAGCAGAGCCCTGGACAGCCTATCCGGCTACACCTTC	CATSRALDSLSGYTF
19	NA	TRBV11-2	TRBD2	TRBJ2-5	TGTGCCAGCAGCTTTCGAGGGGCCCTAGCGGGAGGGAGACAAGAGACCCAGTACTTC	CASSFRGALAGGRQETQYF
13	NA	TRBV28	TRBD1	TRBJ1-5	TGTGCCAGCAGGACAGGGGCTAATCAGCCCCAGCATTTT	CASRTGANQPQHF
15	NA	TRBV19	NA	TRBJ2-1	TGTGCCAGTAGCAAGGTTAAGGCGGGGAATAGTGAGCAGTTCTTC	CASSKVKAGNSEQFF
16	NA	TRBV7-3	NA	TRBJ2-2	TGTGCCAGCAGCTTAAGTTCGCGGGTTAGCACCGGGGAGCTGTTTTTT	CASSLSSRVSTGELFF
15	NA	TRBV7-9	NA	TRBJ2-5	TGTGCCAGCAGCGTCCTGGGGGGACAGAAAGAGACCCAGTACTTC	CASSVLGGQKETQYF
15	NA	TRBV6-1	NA	TRBJ1-1	TGTGCCAGCAGTGAAAGATCTGAGGGGCCAACTGAAGCTTTCTTT	CASSERSEGPTEAFF
13	NA	TRBV13	TRBD2	TRBJ2-7	TGTGCCAGCAGTTTATTAGCGGGAAATGAGCAGTACTTC	CASSLLAGNEQYF
14	NA	TRBV28	NA	TRBJ2-7	TGTGCCAGCAGTTTATGGGGACGGCGCGGCGAGCAGTACTTC	CASSLWGRRGEQYF
12	NA	TRBV5-6	NA	TRBJ2-2	TGTGCCAGCAGTGGGGCAGACGGGGAGCTGTTTTTT	CASSGADGELFF
14	NA	TRBV11-1	TRBD2	TRBJ2-7	TGTGCCAGCAGCTTAGTAGCGGGAGTTTACGAGCAGTACTTC	CASSLVAGVYEQYF
14	NA	TRBV6-5	NA	TRBJ2-3	TGTGCCAGCAGTTCACTGGGACCCACAGATACGCAGTATTTT	CASSSLGPTDTQYF
16	NA	TRBV5-5	NA	TRBJ2-7	TGTGCCAGCAGCACCCAGGGAGAGGCAGTAACCTACGAGCAGTACTTC	CASSTQGEAVTYEQYF
15	NA	TRBV4-2	NA	TRBJ1-5	TGTGCCAGCAGCCGAGAAGACAGAAGCAATCAGCCCCAGCATTTT	CASSREDRSNQPQHF
15	NA	TRBV6-5	TRBD2	TRBJ2-3	TGTGCCAGCAGGGGTCTAGCGGGGGGCCCAGATACGCAGTATTTT	CASRGLAGGPDTQYF
15	NA	TRBV6-6	TRBD2	TRBJ2-5	TGTGCCAGCAGTACAGGACTAGCGGGCCAAGAGACCCAGTACTTC	CASSTGLAGQETQYF
15	NA	TRBV4-2	NA	TRBJ1-2	TGTGCCAGCAGCCAAGGTCCAGGGGACAACTATGGCTACACCTTC	CASSQGPGDNYGYTF
15	NA	TRBV14	NA	TRBJ1-2	TGTGCCAGCAGCCAAGAAACGGGCAGGGGCTATGGCTACACCTTC	CASSQETGRGYGYTF